Listed below are T cell receptor beta chains from one sample, sequenced in a study of cytomegalovirus exposure and HLA in healthy donors. Clones were read by immunoSEQ multiplex PCR, and TCRdb kept only the in-frame ones, dropping some. The table has 150,000 to 200,000 clones, about 80% seen once; the top ten hold about 9.1%. The sequenced sample consisted of PBMCs. The receptors come from a man aged 18 to 35 in good health and CMV-seropositive. Each CDR3 is given without its conserved first and last residue. The size entry is marked missing in some rows and otherwise reads once, few, many or a size class.

v_gene	j_gene	abundance	CDR3aa
TRBV5-4	TRBJ2-3	-	ASSSDSDTQY
TRBV6-1	TRBJ2-7	-	ASSERGEQY
TRBV9	TRBJ1-2	-	ASSPRDSYGYT
TRBV30	TRBJ2-1	-	AWSRERLAGNEQF
TRBV19	TRBJ2-7	-	ASSGQGWDEQY
TRBV30	TRBJ2-5	-	AWETGTSGQGGETQY
TRBV11-1	TRBJ2-1	-	ASSLGWGAYNEQF
TRBV6-5	TRBJ2-7	-	ASSEAGIEQY
TRBV6-5	TRBJ1-1	-	ASYRGARTEAF
TRBV5-1	TRBJ2-1	-	ASSLDGWESGEQF
TRBV5-4	TRBJ2-2	few	ASTDRGDTGELF
TRBV7-3	TRBJ1-1	few	ASSLDRDTEAF
TRBV6-6	TRBJ2-5	-	ASSSSTGSWAQY
TRBV5-5	TRBJ2-1	-	ASSARVSGDSYNEQF
TRBV4-1	TRBJ2-7	-	ASSRPGREASYEQY
TRBV4-2	TRBJ1-2	-	ATGRDRGHGYT
TRBV2	TRBJ1-4	-	ASTPYRGGEKLF
TRBV27	TRBJ1-2	few	ASSDGLLSYGYT
TRBV10-3	TRBJ1-2	-	AISDDSYGLVNGYT
TRBV9	TRBJ2-1	few	ASSVGLVNNEQF
TRBV19	TRBJ1-2	-	ASSNRDTHNGYT
TRBV11-2	TRBJ2-5	-	ASSPGPGQGIGETQY
TRBV5-1	TRBJ2-6	-	ASTVLASSGANVLT
TRBV5-4	TRBJ2-3	-	ASSLGAIVGGTSTDTQY
TRBV6-1	TRBJ1-2	-	ASSITGWNGYT
TRBV6-1	TRBJ2-7	-	ASSEDTTYEQY
TRBV5-6	TRBJ1-2	-	ASSPTEQGTNYGYT
TRBV4-1	TRBJ1-3	-	ASSQEQGLTGNTIY
TRBV5-1	TRBJ1-2	once	ASSFLGGGTNYGYT
TRBV10-1	TRBJ2-2	once	ASSGPRLAGFAGELF
TRBV2	TRBJ1-1	-	ASNTNRDREAF
TRBV28	TRBJ2-1	-	ASSPGTSGSGPYNEQF
TRBV28	TRBJ2-7	-	ASSRLTGGLREQY
TRBV13	TRBJ2-1	-	ASSFSFRFGPSGPHQGQYEQF
TRBV6-6	TRBJ2-7	-	ASSYATSGRVYEQY
TRBV21-1	TRBJ1-5	-	ASSKVETGDQPQH
TRBV5-4	TRBJ2-1	-	ASSLRFSYNSYNEQF
TRBV19	TRBJ1-2	-	ASRGNSGSHLNYGYT
TRBV4-1	TRBJ2-7	-	ASSPQVGGTSYEQY
TRBV27	TRBJ2-7	-	ASSSNRPDYSYEQY